The present T cell receptor (beta chain) was sequenced within a study of T cells after yellow fever vaccination. TCRdb used MiXCR to reprocess the 5' RACE reads, holding one entry per CDR3 protein. The profile shows under 500,000 distinct CDR3 sequences, approximately 18% of them singletons. Per the germline V gene, CDR1 is MGHRA and CDR2 is YSYEKL. The V and J ends lost 1 base and 5 bases, in that order; junction bases with no gene match: 6. This CDR3 contains 15 residues. The sample consisted of PBMCs, taken before the yellow fever booster vaccination. The rearrangement uses TRBV4-1 and TRBJ2-7; 9 nucleotides align to TRBD1. The sequence came from a man younger than 35 who received the YFV17D yellow fever vaccine. CDR3 sequence: CASSQGNRDRDEQYV. DNA for the CDR3: TGCGCCAGCAGCCAAGGAAACCGGGACAGGGACGAGCAGTACGTC.